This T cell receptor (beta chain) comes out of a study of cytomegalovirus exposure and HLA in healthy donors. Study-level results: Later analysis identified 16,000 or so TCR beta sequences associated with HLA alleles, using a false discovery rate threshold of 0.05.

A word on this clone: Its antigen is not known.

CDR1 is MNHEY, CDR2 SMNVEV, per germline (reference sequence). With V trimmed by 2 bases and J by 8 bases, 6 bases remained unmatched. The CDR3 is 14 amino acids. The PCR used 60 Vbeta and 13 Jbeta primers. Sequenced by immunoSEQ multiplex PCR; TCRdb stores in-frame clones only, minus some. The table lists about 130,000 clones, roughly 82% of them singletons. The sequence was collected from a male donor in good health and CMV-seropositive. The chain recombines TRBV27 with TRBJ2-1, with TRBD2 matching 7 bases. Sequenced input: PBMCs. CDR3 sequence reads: CASSLAGEDYEQFF. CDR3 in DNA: TGTGCCAGCAGTTTAGCGGGAGAGGATTATGAGCAGTTCTTC.